The clone carrying this T cell receptor (beta chain) was detected only once. There are 14 residues in the CDR3. Germline-derived CDR1 and CDR2 are MNHEY and SVGAGI. With 1 base removed from V and 6 bases from J, the gap between germline ends came to 9 bases. The sample belongs to a study of blood T cell repertoires in COVID-19. Sequencing was performed with immunoSEQ multiplex PCR; in TCRdb, only in-frame clones are kept and a portion is missing. The sample includes under 200,000 clones, about 89% of them seen just once. The source of this sequence is a middle-aged man with active or convalescent COVID-19. The sequenced material came from peripheral blood. The rearrangement joins TRBV6-5 to TRBJ2-2, with TRBD1 as a possible D gene (5 bases). CDR3 residues: CASSYLPGSGELFF. Here the CDR3 DNA reads TGTGCCAGCAGTTACTTACCAGGGTCCGGGGAGCTGTTTTTT.